This is a list of T cell receptor beta chains from one sample in a study of shared clonotypes between healthy human individuals. Profiling relied on immunoSEQ multiplex PCR, and the TCRdb table lists in-frame clones only, not all of them. This sample yields millions of clones, of which more than 80% are seen a single time; about 0.13% belongs to the top ten. Sequencing was performed on naive CD4+ T cells sorted from blood. The receptor source for this set is a man aged 18 to 29 in good health. CDR3s include the opening cysteine and the closing phenylalanine or tryptophan. The order of the fields is CDR3 DNA, CDR3 protein, V gene, J gene, clone size, D gene. The D gene is left open where the match is weak. Size tells how often a clone was seen (once, few, many) or the class of an expanded clone, and some rows leave it out.

CDR3nt: TGTGCCAGTAGTCCAGCGGGGGCCGCCTACGAGCAGTACTTC; CDR3aa: CASSPAGAAYEQYF; v_gene: TRBV19; j_gene: TRBJ2-7; abundance: -; d_gene: TRBD2
CDR3nt: TGCGCCAGCAGCTTGACGAGGCTAGCGGGGGCGTACCAAGAGACCCAGTACTTC; CDR3aa: CASSLTRLAGAYQETQYF; v_gene: TRBV5-1; j_gene: TRBJ2-5; abundance: -; d_gene: TRBD2
CDR3nt: TGCGCCAGCAGCTTGGACTTGGGACCAAAGTTCTTC; CDR3aa: CASSLDLGPKFF; v_gene: TRBV5-1; j_gene: TRBJ2-1; abundance: -; d_gene: -
CDR3nt: TGCGCCAGCAGTGGGACTAGCGGGGGGAACAATGAGCAGTTCTTC; CDR3aa: CASSGTSGGNNEQFF; v_gene: TRBV10-2; j_gene: TRBJ2-1; abundance: -; d_gene: TRBD2
CDR3nt: TGTGCCAGCGGAGGGCCAGCGGGGGCCTACAATGAGCAGTTCTTC; CDR3aa: CASGGPAGAYNEQFF; v_gene: TRBV2; j_gene: TRBJ2-1; abundance: -; d_gene: TRBD2
CDR3nt: TGTGCCAGCAGTTTCCGGGAGACCCAGTACTTC; CDR3aa: CASSFRETQYF; v_gene: TRBV6-5; j_gene: TRBJ2-5; abundance: -; d_gene: -
CDR3nt: TGTGCCATCAGTGAGGGTGTAGTGACCAAGAACACTGAAGCTTTCTTT; CDR3aa: CAISEGVVTKNTEAFF; v_gene: TRBV10-3; j_gene: TRBJ1-1; abundance: -; d_gene: -
CDR3nt: TGCGCCAGCAGCTTGGGACAGGGTGTTACTAATGAAAAACTGTTTTTT; CDR3aa: CASSLGQGVTNEKLFF; v_gene: TRBV5-1; j_gene: TRBJ1-4; abundance: -; d_gene: TRBD1
CDR3nt: TGTGCCAGCAGGGGGAGCGGGCTCGCTGAAGCTTTCTTT; CDR3aa: CASRGSGLAEAFF; v_gene: TRBV2; j_gene: TRBJ1-1; abundance: -; d_gene: -
CDR3nt: TGTGCCAGCAGTTTTTCTAGCGGGAACTACGAGCAGTACTTC; CDR3aa: CASSFSSGNYEQYF; v_gene: TRBV28; j_gene: TRBJ2-7; abundance: -; d_gene: TRBD2
CDR3nt: TGTGCCAGCAGTTTGAGGGATTTCTACAGGGGGCCGAATTCACCCCTCCACTTT; CDR3aa: CASSLRDFYRGPNSPLHF; v_gene: TRBV28; j_gene: TRBJ1-6; abundance: -; d_gene: TRBD1
CDR3nt: TGTGCCAGCTCGCTAGACAGCTACAATGAGCAGTTCTTC; CDR3aa: CASSLDSYNEQFF; v_gene: TRBV18; j_gene: TRBJ2-1; abundance: once; d_gene: -
CDR3nt: TGTGCCAGCAGGCAAGCGGGACAGGGGGAGAATGAGCAGTTCTTC; CDR3aa: CASRQAGQGENEQFF; v_gene: TRBV28; j_gene: TRBJ2-1; abundance: -; d_gene: TRBD1
CDR3nt: TGTGCCAGCAGCCTTGGTTCCGGATCTAATGAAAAACTGTTTTTT; CDR3aa: CASSLGSGSNEKLFF; v_gene: TRBV5-5; j_gene: TRBJ1-4; abundance: -; d_gene: -
CDR3nt: TGTGCCACCAGCAGAGATGGGAACAGGCGCCCCGATACGCAGTATTTT; CDR3aa: CATSRDGNRRPDTQYF; v_gene: TRBV15; j_gene: TRBJ2-3; abundance: -; d_gene: -
CDR3nt: TGTGCCAGCACCGAAGGACAGAGGCCTGGAAACACCATATATTTT; CDR3aa: CASTEGQRPGNTIYF; v_gene: TRBV28; j_gene: TRBJ1-3; abundance: -; d_gene: -
CDR3nt: TGTGCCATCAGTGAGTCGGATTCATCTCTGACAGACTCTAGCACAGATACGCAGTATTTT; CDR3aa: CAISESDSSLTDSSTDTQYF; v_gene: TRBV10-3; j_gene: TRBJ2-3; abundance: -; d_gene: -
CDR3nt: TGTGCTAGCAGCTTAGGTCAGGTGGGGGAGACCCAGTACTTC; CDR3aa: CASSLGQVGETQYF; v_gene: TRBV7-7; j_gene: TRBJ2-5; abundance: -; d_gene: -
CDR3nt: TGTGCCAGCAGTCCGGGGACCCTTAGCTCCTACAATGAGCAGTTCTTC; CDR3aa: CASSPGTLSSYNEQFF; v_gene: TRBV28; j_gene: TRBJ2-1; abundance: -; d_gene: -
CDR3nt: TGCAGTGTCAACCCAGATACGCAGTATTTT; CDR3aa: CSVNPDTQYF; v_gene: TRBV20-1; j_gene: TRBJ2-3; abundance: -; d_gene: -
CDR3nt: TGTGCCAGCAGGGCTCCGGAGACCCAGTACTTC; CDR3aa: CASRAPETQYF; v_gene: TRBV6-5; j_gene: TRBJ2-5; abundance: -; d_gene: -
CDR3nt: TGTGCCAGCAGCGTGAGGGGTTCTGGAAACACCATATATTTT; CDR3aa: CASSVRGSGNTIYF; v_gene: TRBV9; j_gene: TRBJ1-3; abundance: -; d_gene: -
CDR3nt: TGTGCCAGAAGCTGTCTAGCGGAACGTCGCACAGATACGCAGTATTTT; CDR3aa: CARSCLAERRTDTQYF; v_gene: TRBV5-3; j_gene: TRBJ2-3; abundance: -; d_gene: TRBD2
CDR3nt: TGCGCCAGCAGAGGGGGCCTCTCGAGAGGCTACACCTTC; CDR3aa: CASRGGLSRGYTF; v_gene: TRBV10-2; j_gene: TRBJ1-2; abundance: -; d_gene: TRBD1
CDR3nt: TGTGCCAGCAGTTCCCCGGGGGGGCAATATCAGCCCCAGCATTTT; CDR3aa: CASSSPGGQYQPQHF; v_gene: TRBV28; j_gene: TRBJ1-5; abundance: -; d_gene: -
CDR3nt: TGTGCCAGCAGCTCGGGGTTCGATAATTCACCCCTCCACTTT; CDR3aa: CASSSGFDNSPLHF; v_gene: TRBV28; j_gene: TRBJ1-6; abundance: few; d_gene: -
CDR3nt: TGCGCCAGCAGCCCCGGGACTAGCGGGGGCGAGCAGTTCTTC; CDR3aa: CASSPGTSGGEQFF; v_gene: TRBV5-1; j_gene: TRBJ2-1; abundance: -; d_gene: TRBD2
CDR3nt: TGTGCCAGCAGCTCTCAGGGTCACGGGAGGACTGAAGCTTTCTTT; CDR3aa: CASSSQGHGRTEAFF; v_gene: TRBV7-2; j_gene: TRBJ1-1; abundance: -; d_gene: -
CDR3nt: TGTGCCAGTAGTTTCAAAGAGACCCAGTACTTC; CDR3aa: CASSFKETQYF; v_gene: TRBV19; j_gene: TRBJ2-5; abundance: -; d_gene: -
CDR3nt: TGTGCCAGCAGTTTAGATTGGGGGGCAGAAGGAAACACCATATATTTT; CDR3aa: CASSLDWGAEGNTIYF; v_gene: TRBV28; j_gene: TRBJ1-3; abundance: -; d_gene: -
CDR3nt: TGTGCCAGTTCCTCAGGGGGAGATACGCAGTATTTT; CDR3aa: CASSSGGDTQYF; v_gene: TRBV6-5; j_gene: TRBJ2-3; abundance: -; d_gene: TRBD1
CDR3nt: TGTGCCAGCAGCCCCTCCGGCGAGCAGTACTTC; CDR3aa: CASSPSGEQYF; v_gene: TRBV11-3; j_gene: TRBJ2-7; abundance: -; d_gene: -
CDR3nt: TGTGCCAGCAGTTGGGGGACAGTTAATGAAAAACTGTTTTTT; CDR3aa: CASSWGTVNEKLFF; v_gene: TRBV28; j_gene: TRBJ1-4; abundance: -; d_gene: TRBD1
CDR3nt: TGTGCCAGCAGCCCCATTATGAACACTGAAGCTTTCTTT; CDR3aa: CASSPIMNTEAFF; v_gene: TRBV7-2; j_gene: TRBJ1-1; abundance: -; d_gene: -
CDR3nt: TGTGCCAGCTCACCCCCAGGAGGGGGAAGAGGCGAGCAGTACTTC; CDR3aa: CASSPPGGGRGEQYF; v_gene: TRBV18; j_gene: TRBJ2-7; abundance: once; d_gene: -
CDR3nt: TGTGCCAGCTCAACCACCCCGCTACTAGCGGGAGTTTCAGATACGCAGTATTTT; CDR3aa: CASSTTPLLAGVSDTQYF; v_gene: TRBV18; j_gene: TRBJ2-3; abundance: -; d_gene: TRBD2
CDR3nt: TGTGCCAGAAGCTTGACAGGGAAATTCGACGAGCAGTACTTC; CDR3aa: CARSLTGKFDEQYF; v_gene: TRBV5-3; j_gene: TRBJ2-7; abundance: -; d_gene: -
CDR3nt: TGTGCCATCAGTAGAGGGCAAGAGAACACTGAAGCTTTCTTT; CDR3aa: CAISRGQENTEAFF; v_gene: TRBV10-3; j_gene: TRBJ1-1; abundance: -; d_gene: -
CDR3nt: TGTGCCATCAGTTCAGGGGGCGATGGCTACACCTTC; CDR3aa: CAISSGGDGYTF; v_gene: TRBV10-3; j_gene: TRBJ1-2; abundance: -; d_gene: TRBD1
CDR3nt: TGTGCCAGCAGCCGGGGGGGCCAAGAGACCCAGTACTTC; CDR3aa: CASSRGGQETQYF; v_gene: TRBV7-9; j_gene: TRBJ2-5; abundance: -; d_gene: TRBD2
CDR3nt: TGCAGCGTAGTAAGTTCGGGAACGGGCGGCTACACCTTC; CDR3aa: CSVVSSGTGGYTF; v_gene: TRBV29-1; j_gene: TRBJ1-2; abundance: once; d_gene: -
CDR3nt: TGTGCCAGCACAACCGGGACAGGGAACTACGAGCAGTACTTC; CDR3aa: CASTTGTGNYEQYF; v_gene: TRBV28; j_gene: TRBJ2-7; abundance: -; d_gene: TRBD1
CDR3nt: TGCAGTGCAACGCCCTCAGAGACCCAGTACTTC; CDR3aa: CSATPSETQYF; v_gene: TRBV20-1; j_gene: TRBJ2-5; abundance: -; d_gene: -
CDR3nt: TGTGCCAGCAGTGCCTCGGGACTCAGAGGCGGTCAGCCCCAGCATTTT; CDR3aa: CASSASGLRGGQPQHF; v_gene: TRBV27; j_gene: TRBJ1-5; abundance: once; d_gene: -
CDR3nt: TGTGCCAGCAGCGGCCCAGGGACAGGGGATGAGCAGTTCTTC; CDR3aa: CASSGPGTGDEQFF; v_gene: TRBV9; j_gene: TRBJ2-1; abundance: -; d_gene: TRBD1
CDR3nt: TGTGCCAGCAGCCAATGGTACGGGAGCTCCTACAATGAGCAGTTCTTC; CDR3aa: CASSQWYGSSYNEQFF; v_gene: TRBV14; j_gene: TRBJ2-1; abundance: -; d_gene: -
CDR3nt: TGTGCCTGGAGTAGGGGACAGGGGTATGGCTACACCTTC; CDR3aa: CAWSRGQGYGYTF; v_gene: TRBV30; j_gene: TRBJ1-2; abundance: -; d_gene: TRBD1
CDR3nt: TGTGCCAGCCCTCCCCCCCAGGGAGAGAACACTGAAGCTTTCTTT; CDR3aa: CASPPPQGENTEAFF; v_gene: TRBV19; j_gene: TRBJ1-1; abundance: -; d_gene: -